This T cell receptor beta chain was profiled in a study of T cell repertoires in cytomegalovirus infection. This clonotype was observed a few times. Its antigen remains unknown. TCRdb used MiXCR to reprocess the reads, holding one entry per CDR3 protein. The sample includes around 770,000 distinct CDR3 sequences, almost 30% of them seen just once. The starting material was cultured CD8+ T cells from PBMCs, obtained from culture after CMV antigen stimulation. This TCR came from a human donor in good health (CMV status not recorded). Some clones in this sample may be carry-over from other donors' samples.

CDR3 coding DNA: TGTGCCACCAGCAGAGTTGGAGGATTGGCGGGGGGGCCCGGGGAGCTGTTTTTT. It encodes CATSRVGGLAGGPGELFF. The rearrangement links TRBV15 to TRBJ2-2, with 9 positions matching TRBD2. CDR1 and CDR2 from the germline V gene are LNHNV and YYDKDF (reference sequence). J was trimmed by 6 bases and V by 1 base; bases with no gene match: 12. The CDR3 is made up of 18 amino acids.